One and the same sample provided the 18 T cell receptor beta chains below, sequenced in a study of blood T cell repertoires in COVID-19. Some clones are missing from TCRdb's copy, which holds only in-frame ones; the method was immunoSEQ multiplex PCR. The repertoire consists of roughly 200,000 clones, with roughly 89% occurring once and the leading ten covering around 7%. The sequenced material came from peripheral blood. All receptors derive from a man aged 35 to 55 with acute or convalescent COVID-19.

V gene TRBV30 combines with J gene TRBJ1-3; 7 positions agree with TRBD1. CDR3 length: 18 residues. Trimming cost V 2 bases and J 0 bases; bases outside gene matches: 13. The germline V gene has CDR1 GTSNPN and CDR2 SVGIG (reference sequence). The CDR3 loop is CAWSPYPGQFYSGNTIYF. CDR3 DNA sequence: TGTGCCTGGAGTCCCTACCCGGGACAGTTCTACTCTGGAAACACCATATATTTT.

The chain links TRBV10-1 to TRBJ2-1; D perhaps matches TRBD2 (6 bases). CDR3 length: 15 amino acids. V lost 6 bases, J lost 0 bases, and 12 bases lay in between. CDR1 and CDR2 (germline): WNHNN, SYGVQD (reference sequence). CDR3 protein: CASSPLGGSYNEQFF. The CDR3 region has the DNA TGCGCCAGCAGCCCCTTGGGGGGCTCCTACAATGAGCAGTTCTTC.

The chain carries TRBV7-3 and TRBJ1-1; D is possibly TRBD1 (5 bases). The length of the CDR3 is 13 residues. V was cut by 5 bases and J by 2 bases, with 9 bases left in between. Germline CDR1 reads SGHTA; CDR2 reads FQGTGA. The DNA of the CDR3 is TGTGCCAGCAGCCTAGACAGTAACACTGAAGCTTTCTTT. Translating gives CASSLDSNTEAFF. Together with reference TRBV7-3 and TRBJ1-1, the CDR3 gives the full variable domain: GAGVSQTPSNKVTEKGKYVELRCDPISGHTALYWYRQSLGQGPEFLIYFQGTGAADDSGLPNDRFFAVRPEGSVSTLKIQRTERGDSAVYLCASSLDSNTEAFFGQGTRLTVV.

The J gene is TRBJ2-3, the V gene TRBV9, with no clear D. Germline V gene data show CDR1 as SGDLS and CDR2 as YYNGEE. V was pared by 4 bases and J by 0 bases, with 18 bases between. This CDR3 has 17 amino acids. CDR3 sequence: CASSPHSAVTSTDTQYF. DNA of the CDR3: TGTGCCAGCAGCCCCCACTCGGCGGTAACTAGCACAGATACGCAGTATTTT.

The chain uses TRBV15 and TRBJ1-1; D may be TRBD1 (5 bases). V was trimmed by 9 bases and J by 2 bases, leaving 13 bases between them. The CDR3 consists of 13 residues. Germline loops: CDR1 LNHNV, CDR2 YYDKDF (reference sequence). CDR3 in amino acids: CATTRQINTEAFF. The DNA of the CDR3 is TGTGCCACTACAAGACAGATTAACACTGAAGCTTTCTTT.

V and J are TRBV9 and TRBJ2-7, with 8 bases matching TRBD2. CDR1 and CDR2 from the germline V gene are SGDLS and YYNGEE. The CDR3 sequence is 15 residues long. V dropped 0 bases and J dropped 6; count of bases not matched to a gene: 8. The CDR3 nucleotides read TGTGCCAGCAGCGTAGGGGATGCGGGGGGAGGCGAGCAGTACTTC. Translating gives CASSVGDAGGGEQYF.

This clone was seen once. The chain uses TRBV5-8 and TRBJ1-2, with D possibly matching TRBD1 (6 bases). The germline V gene has CDR1 SGHTS and CDR2 YDEGEE. The CDR3 covers 15 residues. V lost 2 bases, J lost 8 bases, and 19 bases lay in between. In DNA, the CDR3 is TGTGCCAGCAGCTTTCTTGGGCAGGGGTGGCGAGGCTACACCTTC. Its protein is CASSFLGQGWRGYTF.

This clone appeared a few times. The V call is TRBV6-2 or TRBV6-3, the J call TRBJ2-5; 9 nucleotides match TRBD1. Germline assignment: CDR1 MNHEY and CDR2 SVGEGT. This CDR3 is built from 16 residues. V was pared by 5 bases and J by 4 bases, with 11 bases of the junction left unmatched. This chain's CDR3 is CASSPRDRVLRETQYF. CDR3 nucleotides: TGTGCCAGCAGTCCCCGGGACAGGGTTCTAAGAGAGACCCAGTACTTC.

The chain joins TRBV30 to TRBJ2-5, with 13 bases aligning to TRBD2. From germline, CDR1 is GTSNPN and CDR2 SVGIG (reference sequence). The ends lost 1 base at V and 4 bases at J; junction bases unmatched: 9. The CDR3 has 17 amino acids. The chain's CDR3 is CAWSAHMRLAGGETQYF. CDR3 bases: TGTGCCTGGAGTGCACACATGAGACTAGCGGGGGGAGAGACCCAGTACTTC.

The chain recombines TRBV27 with TRBJ2-1; tentative D call: TRBD1 (5 bases). This CDR3 spans 15 amino acids. V was cut by 2 bases and J by 4 bases, with 12 bases left in between. Germline CDR1 reads MNHEY; CDR2 reads SMNVEV (reference sequence). CDR3: CASSLGQGFYNEQFF. The CDR3 DNA sequence: TGTGCCAGCAGTTTAGGGCAGGGCTTTTACAATGAGCAGTTCTTC.

This sequence joins TRBV6-5 and TRBJ2-7, with D possibly TRBD2 on 5 matching bases. The V end lost 4 bases, the J end lost 5 bases, and 18 bases lay between the germline ends. The CDR3 covers 15 residues. CDR1 is MNHEY, CDR2 SVGAGI, per germline. This chain's CDR3 is CASSSIEGYFNEQYF. Written as DNA, the CDR3 is TGTGCCAGCAGTTCCATCGAGGGTTATTTCAACGAGCAGTACTTC.

The chain employs TRBV11-3 and TRBJ2-1, with 7 bases aligning to TRBD2. The CDR3 sequence is 15 residues long. V lost 5 bases to trimming and J lost 8 bases; unmatched junction nucleotides: 12. CDR1 is SGHNT and CDR2 is YENEEA in the germline V gene. The CDR3 DNA is TGTGCCAGCAGCCCGACCCCGACTAGCATCCATGAGCAGTTCTTC. It yields the protein CASSPTPTSIHEQFF.

This CDR3 reads CASSELRGPDTQYF. The CDR3 coding sequence is TGTGCCAGCAGTGAACTTAGGGGGCCAGATACGCAGTATTTT. The chain joins TRBV6-1 to TRBJ2-3; 7 nucleotides match TRBD1. The germline V gene has CDR1 MNHNS and CDR2 SASEGT. V dropped 2 bases and J dropped 4; count of bases not matched to a gene: 3. The CDR3 is 14 residues long.

V gene TRBV11-2 combines with J gene TRBJ2-1, with 8 positions matching TRBD2. Germline V gene data show CDR1 as SGHAT and CDR2 as FQNNGV. There are 17 residues in the CDR3. V lost 2 bases to trimming and J lost 0 bases; unmatched junction nucleotides: 6. The CDR3 DNA is TGTGCCAGCAGCTTACGGGGGGGACCCAGCTCCTACAATGAGCAGTTCTTC. Translation: CASSLRGGPSSYNEQFF.

The rearrangement joins TRBV27 to TRBJ1-1; 7 nucleotides match TRBD1. Looked up from germline, CDR1 is MNHEY and CDR2 is SMNVEV (reference sequence). CDR3 length: 14 amino acids. With V trimmed by 6 bases and J by 3 bases, 7 bases remained unmatched. CDR3 sequence (DNA): TGTGCCAGCAGACTACAGGGGTGGGACACTGAAGCTTTCTTT. It codes for CASRLQGWDTEAFF.

The genes are TRBV7-8 and TRBJ2-7, with D possibly TRBD2 on 6 matching bases. The V gene lost 4 bases and the J gene lost 2 bases, with 12 bases spanning the gap. This CDR3 spans 14 amino acids. Germline V gene sequence: CDR1 SGHVS, CDR2 FQNEAQ. The CDR3 DNA is TGTGCCAGCAGCTCCCCCTCGGGAGCCTACGAGCAGTACTTC. Protein sequence: CASSSPSGAYEQYF.

This chain uses TRBV5-1 with TRBJ1-1, with D possibly TRBD1 on 6 matching bases. Trimming cost V 2 bases and J 2 bases, with 10 bases left between them. The CDR3 runs to 14 residues. Germline V gives CDR1 SGHRS, CDR2 YFSETQ. The CDR3 sequence: CASSLQGSNTEAFF. The CDR3 region has the DNA TGCGCCAGCAGCTTACAGGGATCTAACACTGAAGCTTTCTTT.

The rearrangement links TRBV9 to TRBJ1-5; the match to TRBD1 covers 8 bases. V dropped 2 bases and J dropped 4; count of bases not matched to a gene: 5. Germline V gene lookup returns CDR1 SGDLS and CDR2 YYNGEE. This CDR3 is 15 amino acids long. The CDR3 DNA reads TGTGCCAGCAGCGTCCGGGACAGGCCGAATCAGCCCCAGCATTTT. This translates into CASSVRDRPNQPQHF.